This T cell receptor (beta chain) was sequenced in a study of T cell responses to AZD1222 COVID-19 vaccine. About the study: Pooled samples include second doses given at about 4 or 12 weeks. Study-wide points: Compared with day 0, the breadth and depth of the Spike-specific TCR repertoire rose significantly after two doses of AZD1222. Donors were largely white British and mainly female; clonal diversity was possibly underestimated.

CDR3 size: 14 residues. Per the germline V gene, CDR1 is SGHRS and CDR2 is YFSETQ. V was cut by 0 bases and J by 8 bases, with 14 bases left in between. Using immunoSEQ multiplex PCR, the repertoire was profiled, and TCRdb retains in-frame clones only, with some absent. The sample has about 110,000 clones, just over 85% seen once. With respect to this clone: The target antigen is unknown.

This TCR was sampled from an adult in good health. The material was peripheral blood, obtained on day 0 of AZD1222 vaccination. V usage is TRBV5-1 and J usage is TRBJ1-2; D is unclear. DNA for the CDR3: TGCGCCAGCAGCTTGGAAGGAGGGATGGGCGGCTACACCTTC. Its translation: CASSLEGGMGGYTF.